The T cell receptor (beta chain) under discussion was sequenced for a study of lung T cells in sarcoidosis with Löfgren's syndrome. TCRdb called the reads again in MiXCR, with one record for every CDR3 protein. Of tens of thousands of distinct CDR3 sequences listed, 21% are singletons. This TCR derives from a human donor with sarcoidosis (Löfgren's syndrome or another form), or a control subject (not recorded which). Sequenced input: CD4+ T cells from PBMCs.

The CDR3 sequence: CATREWDYGYTF. In DNA form, the CDR3 reads TGTGCCACCCGGGAATGGGACTATGGCTACACCTTC. V is TRBV7-9 and J is TRBJ1-2; D gene uncertain. Germline-derived CDR1 and CDR2 are SEHNR and FQNEAQ (reference sequence). Trimming took off 10 bases at V and 3 bases at J, with 12 bases between the two ends. The CDR3 is made up of 12 amino acids.